The next 12 T cell receptor beta chains were all read from a single sample in a study of cytomegalovirus exposure and HLA in healthy donors. It was with 60 Vbeta and 13 Jbeta primers that the PCR ran. The method was immunoSEQ multiplex PCR; TCRdb's version includes in-frame clones alone and lacks a portion of them. The table has fewer than 100,000 clones, around 80% seen once. Sequenced sample: PBMCs. Every receptor here comes from a male donor in good health and CMV-seronegative.

The V gene is TRBV2, the J gene TRBJ1-6, with a weak D call TRBD1 (5 bases). CDR3 size: 21 residues. V gave up 3 bases and J gave up 9 bases, with 33 bases separating them. The germline CDR1 and CDR2 sequences are SNHLY and FYNNEI. The CDR3 sequence is CASSDRRRGSQKFLNTSPLHF. The CDR3 nucleotides read TGTGCCAGCAGTGACCGACGCCGGGGGTCACAAAAGTTTCTCAACACTTCACCCCTCCACTTT.

With respect to this clone: This CDR3 is also generated by other DNA sequences in the sample. DNA for the CDR3: TGTGCCAGCAGCCTATTGAGCGGGGGTCGCACAGATACGCAGTATTTT. Its translation is CASSLLSGGRTDTQYF. J is TRBJ2-3 and V is TRBV7-2; 8 bases fit TRBD2. CDR1 is SGHTA and CDR2 is FQGNSA in the germline V gene. The CDR3 sequence is 16 residues long. V dropped 5 bases and J dropped 1; count of bases not matched to a gene: 8.

V is TRBV2 and J is TRBJ2-1; the match to TRBD2 covers 9 bases. The V gene's germline CDR1 is SNHLY and CDR2 FYNNEI. V was pared by 7 bases and J by 9 bases, with 13 bases of the junction left unmatched. The CDR3 loop spans 15 amino acids. In nucleotides, the CDR3 is TGTGCCAGCATGGGACTAGCATCGTGGGGGGGTGAGCAGTTCTTC. It is translated as CASMGLASWGGEQFF.

Remarks on this clone: One junction end does not reproduce the germline sequence, and a read error may be involved. The chain is built from TRBV7-7 and TRBJ2-3; 10 positions match TRBD2. The CDR3 loop spans 16 amino acids. The germline V gene encodes CDR1 SSHAT and CDR2 FNYEAQ (reference sequence). This chain's CDR3 is CASSTSSGRGTDTQYF. In DNA form, the CDR3 reads TGTGCTAGCAGCACCTCAAGCGGGAGGGGAACAGATACGCAGTATTTT.

V usage is TRBV6-5 and J usage is TRBJ2-7; 7 positions agree with TRBD1. Trimming took 2 bases from V and 3 from J; bases not matched to a gene: 7. The CDR3 runs 15 residues. Germline V lookup: CDR1 MNHEY, CDR2 SVGAGI. This chain's CDR3 is CASSYPRQGRYEQYF. In DNA form, the CDR3 reads TGTGCCAGCAGTTACCCGAGACAGGGACGCTACGAGCAGTACTTC.

This clone occurred once. The rearrangement uses TRBV5-5 and TRBJ1-3, with 8 bases aligning to TRBD1. From germline, CDR1 is SGHKS and CDR2 YYEKEE (reference sequence). The V and J ends lost 4 bases and 0 bases, in that order; junction bases with no gene match: 6. The CDR3 loop spans 16 amino acids. CDR3 in amino acids: CASSRSGTGSGNTIYF. As DNA, the CDR3 is TGTGCCAGCAGCAGATCCGGGACAGGCTCTGGAAACACCATATATTTT. Together with reference TRBV5-5 and TRBJ1-3, the CDR3 gives the full variable domain: DAGVTQSPTHLIKTRGQQVTLRCSPISGHKSVSWYQQVLGQGPQFIFQYYEKEERGRGNFPDRFSARQFPNYSSELNVNALLLGDSALYLCASSRSGTGSGNTIYFGEGSWLTVV.

This chain connects TRBV30 to TRBJ2-3, with TRBD2 identical over 8 bases. V shed 2 bases, J shed 3 bases, and the junction held 4 bases outside the gene matches. Germline values: CDR1 GTSNPN, CDR2 SVGIG (reference sequence). This CDR3 spans 14 amino acids. CDR3 sequence (DNA): TGTGCCTGGAGTACTAGCGGAGGAACAGATACGCAGTATTTT. This sequence encodes CAWSTSGGTDTQYF. Variable domain in full (rest from reference TRBV30 and TRBJ2-3): SQTIHQWPATLVQPVGSPLSLECTVEGTSNPNLYWYRQAAGRGLQLLFYSVGIGQISSEVPQNLSASRPQDRQFILSSKKLLLSDSGFYLCAWSTSGGTDTQYFGPGTRLTVL.

The gene calls are TRBV7-6 and TRBJ1-6; 7 bases agree with TRBD1. CDR1 and CDR2 from the germline V gene are SGHVS and FNYEAQ. This CDR3 comprises 16 residues. Trimming cost V 5 bases and J 7 bases; bases outside gene matches: 11. CDR3 sequence (DNA): TGTGCCAGCAGCGCAGGGGACAGTCTTATAAATTCACCCCTCCACTTT. As protein: CASSAGDSLINSPLHF.

The chain uses TRBV6-1 and TRBJ1-6; 9 bases fit TRBD1. This CDR3 has 14 residues. The germline gives CDR1 MNHNS, CDR2 SASEGT. Trimming cost V 8 bases and J 8 bases; bases outside gene matches: 7. CDR3 in DNA: TGTGCCAGCGGGACAGGGCCCATGCATTCACCCCTCCACTTT. It codes for CASGTGPMHSPLHF.

This clone was detected only once. The genes are TRBV6-1 and TRBJ2-5, with a possible D match to TRBD1 (6 bases). Germline V gene data show CDR1 as MNHNS and CDR2 as SASEGT. The V gene lost 7 bases and the J gene lost 0 bases, with 15 bases spanning the gap. The CDR3 covers 15 residues. This chain's CDR3 is CASNPRGGYQETQYF. The CDR3 coding sequence is TGTGCCAGCAATCCCAGGGGTGGGTACCAAGAGACCCAGTACTTC.

The CDR3, as DNA: TGCAGCGTGATACCGGACAGGGTGATCGAGCAGTACTTC. It codes for CSVIPDRVIEQYF. The chain combines TRBV29-1 with TRBJ2-7; 8 positions match TRBD1. After removal of 6 bases from V and 6 bases from J, the junction contained 10 bases not matched to a gene. Germline V lookup: CDR1 SQVTM, CDR2 ANQGSEA. The CDR3 runs to 13 residues.

The chain joins TRBV4-1 to TRBJ2-3, with a tentative D call TRBD2 (5 bases). The V end was cut by 2 bases, the J end by 1 base, with 13 bases between. Germline CDR1 reads MGHRA; CDR2 reads YSYEKL. There are 16 residues in the CDR3. The CDR3 DNA reads as TGCGCCAGCAGCCAACGGGGTCAAGTCGGCACAGATACGCAGTATTTT. Protein product: CASSQRGQVGTDTQYF.